This T cell receptor (beta chain) was captured in a study of blood T cell repertoires in COVID-19. Assay: immunoSEQ multiplex PCR; the TCRdb copy retains only in-frame clones and omits some. The sample lists around 58,000 clones, about 93% occurring once. The germline gives CDR1 SGDLS, CDR2 YYNGEE. The CDR3 is made up of 16 amino acids. Trimming took 1 base from V and 5 from J, leaving 18 bases between them. The chain links TRBV9 to TRBJ2-5, with D maybe TRBD1 (6 bases). What was sequenced was peripheral blood. This clonotype was obtained from a human donor with active COVID-19. The donor label of this sample is uncertain. CDR3 region: CASSVRGTLVGETQYF. In DNA, the CDR3 is TGTGCCAGCAGCGTACGTGGGACATTGGTTGGGGAGACCCAGTACTTC.